Shown below are 4 T cell receptor beta chains from a single sample sequenced in a study of Ad26.COV2.S vaccination and SARS-CoV-2 variants. Assay used: immunoSEQ multiplex PCR; TCRdb lists only in-frame clones, some missing. The sample yields 450,000 to 550,000 clones, about 88% seen once. The sample's treatment: approximately 18 received Ad26.COV2.S at low or high dose, single or two shots; 5 received placebo; per-sample allocation not given. On day 63 after the first injection, vaccine and placebo recipients gave samples. Material: peripheral blood, obtained in a trial of Ad26.COV2.S vaccine versus placebo. The receptors were sampled from a person between 18 and 60 years old who received the Ad26.COV2.S COVID-19 vaccine or a placebo.

A single count supports this clone. This sample also contains other DNA sequences that code for the same CDR3. The chain uses TRBV15 and TRBJ1-4, with D unclear. This CDR3 comprises 13 residues. The germline V gene encodes CDR1 LNHNV and CDR2 YYDKDF (reference sequence). With 0 bases removed from V and 8 bases from J, the gap between germline ends came to 7 bases. CDR3 region: CATSRDGGEKLFF. The CDR3 nucleotides read TGTGCCACCAGCAGAGATGGAGGGGAAAAACTGTTTTTT. Filled out from reference TRBV15 and TRBJ1-4, the complete variable domain reads DAMVIQNPRYQVTQFGKPVTLSCSQTLNHNVMYWYQQKSSQAPKLLFHYYDKDFNNEADTPDNFQSRRPNTSFCFLDIRSPGLGDTAMYLCATSRDGGEKLFFGSGTQLSVL.

The V call is TRBV28, the J call TRBJ1-6, with 9 bases matching TRBD1. CDR3 length equals 15 residues. V was pared by 5 bases and J by 10 bases, with 9 bases of the junction left unmatched. Per the germline V gene, CDR1 is MDHEN and CDR2 is SYDVKM. As DNA, the CDR3 is TGTGCCAGCAGTCCCCCCGGACAGGGGAGGTCACCCCTCCACTTT. Protein: CASSPPGQGRSPLHF.

V and J are TRBV6-1 and TRBJ2-7, with 8 bases matching TRBD2. J lost 0 bases, V lost 2 bases, and 9 bases had no gene match. CDR1 is MNHNS, CDR2 SASEGT, per germline. This CDR3 has 17 residues. In DNA form, the CDR3 reads TGTGCCAGCAGTGAACCGCGGCTAGCGGGTCGCTCCTACGAGCAGTACTTC. Translation: CASSEPRLAGRSYEQYF.

The rearrangement links TRBV11-2 to TRBJ1-1; no firm D call. V was pared by 0 bases and J by 0 bases, with 20 bases between. The V gene's germline CDR1 is SGHAT and CDR2 FQNNGV. The CDR3 covers 19 residues. The CDR3 bases are TGTGCCAGCAGCTTAGATAAAACGGCGGCAGATTACATGAACACTGAAGCTTTCTTT. It specifies CASSLDKTAADYMNTEAFF.